Given below is one T cell receptor beta chain in context. The data derive from a study of blood T cell repertoires in COVID-19. Clones were read by immunoSEQ multiplex PCR, and TCRdb kept only the in-frame ones, dropping some. The sample holds fewer than 250,000 clones, around 90% seen once. The TCR was taken from a woman aged 45 to 65 with acute COVID-19. Sequenced: PBMCs or T cells enriched from blood (not recorded which).

Written as DNA, the CDR3 is TGTGCCAGCAGCTTAAGAGGGTTTGAAAAACTGTTTTTT. As protein: CASSLRGFEKLFF. The chain uses TRBV13 and TRBJ1-4; D remains unclear. Germline V gene sequence: CDR1 PRHDT, CDR2 FYEKMQ (reference sequence). The CDR3 spans 13 residues. Trimming removed 2 bases from V and 7 bases from J, with 8 bases in between.